Sequencing of this T cell receptor beta chain was carried out in a study of post-analysis software for immune sequencing data. Study-wide background: Clinical courses comprised relapsing-remitting, secondary progressive and progressive-relapsing multiple sclerosis. Whole-study results and caveats: About 5 TRBV segments appeared more often in patients than in controls, and TRBV5-6, TRBV5-1 and TRBV20-1 were among these. Comparison with controls showed significantly lower normalized Chao1 diversity in multiple sclerosis patients. Samples prepared in the same batch strongly co-clustered by F measure.

Deletions cut 6 bases from V and 8 bases from J, with 8 bases between. The germline gives CDR1 MNHNY, CDR2 SVGAGI (reference sequence). The CDR3 is made up of 11 amino acids. A word on this clonotype: Its cognate antigen is unknown.

Prepared TCR beta cDNA libraries contained unique molecular identifiers. T cells numbering 1 to 10 million gave rise to some 520,000 cDNA molecules. A single record per CDR3 protein comes from TCRdb applying MiXCR to the PCR reads. The table has about 400,000 distinct CDR3 sequences, approximately 33% seen once. Sequencing used blood. The source of this sequence is a girl aged 5 to 17 with multiple sclerosis. The chain uses TRBV6-6 and TRBJ2-1, with a possible D match to TRBD2 (6 bases). CDR3 loop: CASRLADEQFF. CDR3 DNA sequence: TGTGCCAGCAGGTTAGCGGATGAGCAGTTCTTC.